The 10 T cell receptor beta chains presented below share a single source sample, sequenced in a study of T cell repertoires in cytomegalovirus infection. A single record per CDR3 protein comes from TCRdb applying MiXCR to the reads. Of under 150,000 distinct CDR3 sequences in the sample, roughly 9% were seen once. The sequenced material came from PBMCs. The receptor source for this set is a human donor in good health (CMV status not recorded). Some clones in this sample may be carry-over from other donors' samples.

The CDR3 here is CASSEQGPAYEQYF. In DNA, the CDR3 is TGTGCCAGCAGTGAACAGGGGCCGGCCTACGAGCAGTACTTC. The V gene is TRBV2, the J gene TRBJ2-7; D is possibly TRBD1 (6 bases). With 2 bases removed from V and 2 bases from J, the gap between germline ends came to 10 bases. Germline V gene data show CDR1 as SNHLY and CDR2 as FYNNEI. The CDR3 spans 14 residues.

This clonotype was recorded many times. The chain joins TRBV5-1 to TRBJ2-2; TRBD1 aligns across 9 bases. In germline, CDR1 is SGHRS, CDR2 YFSETQ. V lost 4 bases, J lost 4 bases, and 5 bases stayed unmatched. The CDR3 has 15 amino acids. The CDR3 DNA follows: TGCGCCAGCAGCCTGGACAGGGGATTCACCGGGGAGCTGTTTTTT. As protein: CASSLDRGFTGELFF. The whole variable domain, filled in from reference TRBV5-1 and TRBJ2-2, reads KAGVTQTPRYLIKTRGQQVTLSCSPISGHRSVSWYQQTPGQGLQFLFEYFSETQRNKGNFPGRFSGRQFSNSRSEMNVSTLELGDSALYLCASSLDRGFTGELFFGEGSRLTVL.

The table lists this clonotype with many counts. This rearrangement joins TRBV7-9 to TRBJ2-7, with a tentative D call TRBD2 (6 bases). The ends were cut back, 5 bases at V and 2 bases at J, with 13 bases in the middle. The CDR3 contains 14 residues. Germline V gene data show CDR1 as SEHNR and CDR2 as FQNEAQ (reference sequence). As DNA, the CDR3 is TGTGCCAGCAGCCTACGGGGGAACCCCTACGAGCAGTACTTC. It is translated as CASSLRGNPYEQYF.

This clonotype was observed at least ten times. The chain employs TRBV7-2 and TRBJ1-1; no reliable D call. The V gene lost 2 bases and the J gene lost 7 bases, with 8 bases spanning the gap. The CDR3 is 12 amino acids. From germline, CDR1 is SGHTA and CDR2 FQGNSA. CDR3 loop: CASSLSAHEAFF. Written as DNA, the CDR3 is TGTGCCAGCAGCTTATCGGCTCATGAAGCTTTCTTT.

In this sample, this clonotype turned up many times. The chain has TRBV7-7 and TRBJ2-5, with a weak D call TRBD2 (6 bases). Germline V gene data show CDR1 as SSHAT and CDR2 as FNYEAQ (reference sequence). This CDR3 spans 15 amino acids. The ends were cut back, 1 base at V and 4 bases at J, with 13 bases in the middle. CDR3 DNA: TGTGCCAGCAGCTTAGGTCGGGGGTCAGGAGAGACCCAGTACTTC. Amino acids: CASSLGRGSGETQYF.

This clonotype has ten or more counts. The rearrangement links TRBV2 to TRBJ2-2, with D perhaps TRBD2 (6 bases). Deletions cut 7 bases from V and 4 bases from J, with 13 bases between. Looked up from germline, CDR1 is SNHLY and CDR2 is FYNNEI. This CDR3 has 14 amino acids. The CDR3 DNA sequence: TGTGCCAGCACCCGACTGACTAGCACCGGGGAGCTGTTTTTT. Translation gives CASTRLTSTGELFF.

Ten or more counts support this clonotype. The chain is built from TRBV7-2 and TRBJ1-1; weak D call: TRBD1 (5 bases). Per the germline V gene, CDR1 is SGHTA and CDR2 is FQGNSA. The CDR3 runs to 14 residues. V was pared by 5 bases and J by 4 bases, with 14 bases between. CDR3 region: CASSTRDQGTEAFF. The CDR3 region has the DNA TGTGCCAGCAGCACCCGGGACCAGGGCACTGAAGCTTTCTTT.

This clonotype appeared many times. The chain uses TRBV7-9 and TRBJ2-7; D ambiguous. There are 13 residues in the CDR3. V was pared by 5 bases and J by 3 bases, with 11 bases between. Per the germline V gene, CDR1 is SEHNR and CDR2 is FQNEAQ (reference sequence). The DNA for the CDR3 is TGTGCCAGCAGCCTAAGACCCCTCTACGAGCAGTACTTC. Translated, it gives CASSLRPLYEQYF.

This clonotype was counted many times. The V call is TRBV2, the J call TRBJ2-2; 16 nucleotides align to TRBD2. With 3 bases clipped from V and 3 bases from J, the junction kept 7 bases outside the gene matches. Germline values: CDR1 SNHLY, CDR2 FYNNEI. The CDR3 covers 19 residues. CDR3: CASSEGLAGGLGDTGELFF. The CDR3 DNA reads TGTGCCAGCAGTGAGGGACTAGCGGGGGGGCTCGGGGACACCGGGGAGCTGTTTTTT.

This clonotype was counted at least ten times. This rearrangement joins TRBV28 to TRBJ2-5; the D gene is possibly TRBD1 (7 bases). The V end was cut by 7 bases, the J end by 7 bases, with 22 bases between. The CDR3 is 15 residues long. Germline values: CDR1 MDHEN, CDR2 SYDVKM. CDR3 region: CASIETRTGSVTQYF. CDR3 sequence (DNA): TGTGCCAGCATCGAGACTAGGACAGGCTCGGTGACCCAGTACTTC.